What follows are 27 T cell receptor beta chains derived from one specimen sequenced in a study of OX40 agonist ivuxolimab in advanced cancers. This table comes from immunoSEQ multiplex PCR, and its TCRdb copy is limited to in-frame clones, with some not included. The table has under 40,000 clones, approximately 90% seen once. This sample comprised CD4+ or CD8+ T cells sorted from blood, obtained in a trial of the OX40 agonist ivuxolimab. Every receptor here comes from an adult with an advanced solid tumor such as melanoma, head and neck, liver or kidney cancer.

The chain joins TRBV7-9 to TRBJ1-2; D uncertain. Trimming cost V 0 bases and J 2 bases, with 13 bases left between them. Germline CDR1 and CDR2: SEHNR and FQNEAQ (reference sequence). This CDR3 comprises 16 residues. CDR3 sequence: CASSLAMGPINYGYTF. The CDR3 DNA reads TGTGCCAGCAGCTTAGCGATGGGTCCAATAAACTATGGCTACACCTTC.

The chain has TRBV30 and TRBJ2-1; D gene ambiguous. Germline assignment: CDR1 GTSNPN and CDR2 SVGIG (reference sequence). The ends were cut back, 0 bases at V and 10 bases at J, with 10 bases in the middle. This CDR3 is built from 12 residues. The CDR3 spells CAWSVESTEQFF. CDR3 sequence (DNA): TGTGCCTGGAGTGTCGAGAGCACAGAGCAGTTCTTC.

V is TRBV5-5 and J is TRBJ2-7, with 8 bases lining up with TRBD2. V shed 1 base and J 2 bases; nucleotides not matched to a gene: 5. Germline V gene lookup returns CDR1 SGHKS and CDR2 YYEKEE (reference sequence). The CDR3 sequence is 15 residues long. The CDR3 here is CASSLNAGGPYEQYF. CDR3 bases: TGTGCCAGCAGCTTGAATGCGGGAGGCCCCTACGAGCAGTACTTC.

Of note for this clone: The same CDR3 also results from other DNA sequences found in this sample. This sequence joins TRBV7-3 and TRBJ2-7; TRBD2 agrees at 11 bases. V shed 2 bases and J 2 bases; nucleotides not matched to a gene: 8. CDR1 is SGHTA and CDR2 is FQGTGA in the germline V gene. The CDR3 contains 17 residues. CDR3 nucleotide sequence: TGTGCCAGCAGCTTACTGCTAGCGGGAGGTCAACCCTACGAGCAGTACGTC. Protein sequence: CASSLLLAGGQPYEQYV.

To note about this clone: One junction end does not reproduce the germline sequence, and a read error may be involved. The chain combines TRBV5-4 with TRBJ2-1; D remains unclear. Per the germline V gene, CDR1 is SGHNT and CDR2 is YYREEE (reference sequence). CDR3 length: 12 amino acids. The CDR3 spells CASSLSAADMLF. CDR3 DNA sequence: TGTGCCAGCAGCTTGTCTGCAGCCGACATGCTCTTC.

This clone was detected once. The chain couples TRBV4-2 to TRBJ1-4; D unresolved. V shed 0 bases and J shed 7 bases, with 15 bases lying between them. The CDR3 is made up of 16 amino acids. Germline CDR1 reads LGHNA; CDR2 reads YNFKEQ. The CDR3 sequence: CASSQDPPEPGEKLFF. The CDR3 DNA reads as TGTGCCAGCAGCCAAGATCCTCCAGAGCCGGGTGAAAAACTGTTTTTT.

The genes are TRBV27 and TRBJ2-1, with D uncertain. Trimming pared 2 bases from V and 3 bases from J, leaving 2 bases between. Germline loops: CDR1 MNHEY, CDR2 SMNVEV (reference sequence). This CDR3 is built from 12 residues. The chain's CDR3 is CASSLDYNEQFF. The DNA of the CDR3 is TGTGCCAGCAGTTTAGACTACAATGAGCAGTTCTTC.

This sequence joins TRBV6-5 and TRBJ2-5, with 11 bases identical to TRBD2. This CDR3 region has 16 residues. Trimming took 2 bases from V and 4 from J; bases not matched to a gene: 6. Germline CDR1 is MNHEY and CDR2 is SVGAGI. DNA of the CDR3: TGTGCCAGCAGTTACCCCCGTACTAGCGGGAGAGAGACCCAGTACTTC. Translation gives CASSYPRTSGRETQYF.

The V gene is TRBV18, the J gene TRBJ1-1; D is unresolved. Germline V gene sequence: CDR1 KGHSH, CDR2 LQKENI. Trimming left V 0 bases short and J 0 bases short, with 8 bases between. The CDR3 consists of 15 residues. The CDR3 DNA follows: TGTGCCAGCTCACCACCCCCGGAGATGAACACTGAAGCTTTCTTT. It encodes CASSPPPEMNTEAFF.

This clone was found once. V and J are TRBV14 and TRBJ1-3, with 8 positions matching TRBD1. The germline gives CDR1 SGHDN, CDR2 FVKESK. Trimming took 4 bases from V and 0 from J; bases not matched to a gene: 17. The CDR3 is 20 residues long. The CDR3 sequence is CASSLGLPGQGDLSGNTIYF. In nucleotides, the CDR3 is TGTGCCAGCAGCCTGGGACTCCCAGGACAGGGCGATCTCTCTGGAAACACCATATATTTT.

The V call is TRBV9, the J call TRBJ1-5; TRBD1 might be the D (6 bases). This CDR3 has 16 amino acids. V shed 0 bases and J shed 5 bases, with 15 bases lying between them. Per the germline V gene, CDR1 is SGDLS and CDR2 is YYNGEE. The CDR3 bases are TGTGCCAGCAGCGTAGGTCGAGGGGACAACCATCAGCCCCAGCATTTT. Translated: CASSVGRGDNHQPQHF.

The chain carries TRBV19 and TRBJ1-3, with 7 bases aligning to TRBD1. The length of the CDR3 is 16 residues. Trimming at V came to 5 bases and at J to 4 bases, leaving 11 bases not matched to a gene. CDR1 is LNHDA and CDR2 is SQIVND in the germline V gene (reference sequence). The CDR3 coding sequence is TGTGCCAGTAGTCCAGGACCGACAGGGTCGGGAAACACCATATATTTT. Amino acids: CASSPGPTGSGNTIYF.

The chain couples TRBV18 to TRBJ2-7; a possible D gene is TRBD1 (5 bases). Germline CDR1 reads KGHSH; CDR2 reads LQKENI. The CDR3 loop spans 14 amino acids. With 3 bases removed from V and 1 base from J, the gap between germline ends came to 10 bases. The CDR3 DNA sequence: TGTGCCAGCTCACCGGCAGGGCCATCCTACGAGCAGTACTTC. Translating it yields CASSPAGPSYEQYF.

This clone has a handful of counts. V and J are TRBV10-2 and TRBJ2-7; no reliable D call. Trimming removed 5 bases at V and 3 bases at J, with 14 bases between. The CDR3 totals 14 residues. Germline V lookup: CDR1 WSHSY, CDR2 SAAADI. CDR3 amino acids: CASSQSLNHYEQYV. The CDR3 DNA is TGCGCCAGCAGTCAATCCCTCAACCACTACGAGCAGTACGTC.

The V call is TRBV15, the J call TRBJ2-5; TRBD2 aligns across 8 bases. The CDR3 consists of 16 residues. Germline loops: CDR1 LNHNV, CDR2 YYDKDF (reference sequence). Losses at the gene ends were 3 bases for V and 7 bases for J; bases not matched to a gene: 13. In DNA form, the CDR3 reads TGTGCCACCAGCAGGGGGACGGAGGGACTAGAGACGACCCAGTACTTC. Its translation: CATSRGTEGLETTQYF. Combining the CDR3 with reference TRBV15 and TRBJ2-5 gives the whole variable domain DAMVIQNPRYQVTQFGKPVTLSCSQTLNHNVMYWYQQKSSQAPKLLFHYYDKDFNNEADTPDNFQSRRPNTSFCFLDIRSPGLGDTAMYLCATSRGTEGLETTQYFGPGTRLLVL.

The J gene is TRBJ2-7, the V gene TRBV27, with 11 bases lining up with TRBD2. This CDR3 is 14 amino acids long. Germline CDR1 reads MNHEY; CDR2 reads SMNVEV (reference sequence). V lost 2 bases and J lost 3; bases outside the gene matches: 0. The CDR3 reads CASSLTSGSYEQYV. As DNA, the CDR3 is TGTGCCAGCAGTTTAACTAGCGGGAGCTACGAGCAGTACGTC.

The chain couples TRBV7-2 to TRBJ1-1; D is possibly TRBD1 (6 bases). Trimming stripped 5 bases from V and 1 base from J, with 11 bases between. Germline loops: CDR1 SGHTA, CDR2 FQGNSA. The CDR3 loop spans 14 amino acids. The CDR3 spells CASSPGAANTEAFF. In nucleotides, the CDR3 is TGTGCCAGCAGCCCGGGGGCAGCGAACACTGAAGCTTTCTTT.

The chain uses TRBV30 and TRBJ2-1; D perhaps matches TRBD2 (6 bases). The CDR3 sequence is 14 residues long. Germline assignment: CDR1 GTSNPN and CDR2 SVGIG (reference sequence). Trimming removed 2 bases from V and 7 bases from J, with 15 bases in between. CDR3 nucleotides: TGTGCCTGGAGTCCGCCGCGGGACGTAAATGAGCAGTTCTTC. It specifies CAWSPPRDVNEQFF.

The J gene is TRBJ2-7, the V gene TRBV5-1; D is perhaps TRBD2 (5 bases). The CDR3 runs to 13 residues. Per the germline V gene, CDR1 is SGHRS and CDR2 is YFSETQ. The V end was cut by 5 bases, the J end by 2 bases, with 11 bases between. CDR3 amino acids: CASSAGLPYEQYF. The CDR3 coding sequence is TGCGCCAGCAGTGCGGGTTTGCCCTACGAGCAGTACTTC. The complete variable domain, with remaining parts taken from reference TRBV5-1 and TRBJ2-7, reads KAGVTQTPRYLIKTRGQQVTLSCSPISGHRSVSWYQQTPGQGLQFLFEYFSETQRNKGNFPGRFSGRQFSNSRSEMNVSTLELGDSALYLCASSAGLPYEQYFGPGTRLTVT.

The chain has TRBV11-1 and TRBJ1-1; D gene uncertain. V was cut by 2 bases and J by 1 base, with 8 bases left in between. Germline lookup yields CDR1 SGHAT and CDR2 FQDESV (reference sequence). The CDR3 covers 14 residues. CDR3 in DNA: TGTGCCAGCAGCTTACTTCGCGGGAACACTGAAGCTTTCTTT. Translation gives CASSLLRGNTEAFF.

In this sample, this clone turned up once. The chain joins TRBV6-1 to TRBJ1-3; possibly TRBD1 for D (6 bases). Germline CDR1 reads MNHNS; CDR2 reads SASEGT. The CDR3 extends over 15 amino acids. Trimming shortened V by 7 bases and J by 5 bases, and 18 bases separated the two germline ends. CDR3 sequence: CASNPGAPFRNTIYF. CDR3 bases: TGTGCCAGCAATCCAGGGGCCCCGTTCCGAAACACCATATATTTT.

The CDR3 DNA reads as TGTGCCAGTGAGAAAAACACTGAAGCTTTCTTT. Its translation is CASEKNTEAFF. The V and J genes are TRBV19 and TRBJ1-1; D remains unclear. The germline V and J ends were trimmed by 8 bases and 2 bases, with 6 bases remaining between them. The length of the CDR3 is 11 residues. From germline, CDR1 is LNHDA and CDR2 SQIVND (reference sequence).

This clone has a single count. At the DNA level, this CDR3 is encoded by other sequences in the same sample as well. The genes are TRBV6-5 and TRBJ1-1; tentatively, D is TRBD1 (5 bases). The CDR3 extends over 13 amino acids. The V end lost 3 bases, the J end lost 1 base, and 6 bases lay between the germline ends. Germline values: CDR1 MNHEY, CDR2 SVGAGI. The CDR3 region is CASSYGTNTEAFF. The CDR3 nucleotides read TGTGCCAGCAGTTATGGGACGAACACTGAAGCTTTCTTT.

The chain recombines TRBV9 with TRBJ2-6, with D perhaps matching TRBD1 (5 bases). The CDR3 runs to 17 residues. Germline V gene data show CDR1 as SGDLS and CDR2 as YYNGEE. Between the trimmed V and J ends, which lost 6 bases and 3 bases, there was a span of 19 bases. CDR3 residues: CASTSPPGILGANVLTF. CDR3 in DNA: TGTGCCAGCACCTCGCCCCCAGGGATCCTTGGGGCCAACGTCCTGACTTTC.

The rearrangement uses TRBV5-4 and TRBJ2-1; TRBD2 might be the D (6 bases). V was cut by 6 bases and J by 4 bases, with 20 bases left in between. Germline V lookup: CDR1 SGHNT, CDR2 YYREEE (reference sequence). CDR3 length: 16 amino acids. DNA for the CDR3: TGTGCCAGCACCCAGGAGGGAAAATTAAATTACAATGAGCAGTTCTTC. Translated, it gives CASTQEGKLNYNEQFF.

The CDR3 loop is CASSLGGTGRASGNEQFF. CDR3 nucleotides: TGTGCCAGCAGCTTAGGGGGGACTGGGAGGGCAAGTGGTAATGAGCAGTTCTTC. The genes are TRBV7-9 and TRBJ2-1, with 7 positions matching TRBD2. Looked up from germline, CDR1 is SEHNR and CDR2 is FQNEAQ (reference sequence). V trimming: 1 base; J trimming: 7 bases; junction bases outside the gene matches: 16. The CDR3 contains 18 residues.

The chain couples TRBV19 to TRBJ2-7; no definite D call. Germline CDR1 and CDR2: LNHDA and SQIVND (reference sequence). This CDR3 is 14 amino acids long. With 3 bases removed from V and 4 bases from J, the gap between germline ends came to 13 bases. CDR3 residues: CASSMVGNPYEQYF. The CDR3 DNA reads TGTGCCAGTAGTATGGTGGGCAACCCGTACGAGCAGTACTTC.